These T cell receptor beta chains were read from a single sample in a study of OX40 agonist ivuxolimab in advanced cancers. Using immunoSEQ multiplex PCR, the repertoire was profiled, and TCRdb retains in-frame clones only, with some absent. The profile shows almost 50,000 clones, 81% of them singletons. The sample consisted of CD4+ or CD8+ T cells sorted from blood, taken in a trial of the OX40 agonist ivuxolimab. The receptors were sampled from an adult with an advanced solid tumor such as melanoma, head and neck, liver or kidney cancer. Each CDR3 is given with its conserved first and last residue. Each record gives: CDR3 length, D gene, V gene, clone size, J gene, CDR3 DNA, CDR3 protein. A D gene is named only where the DNA matches it firmly. Size tells how often a clone was seen (once, few, many) or the class of an expanded clone, and some rows leave it out.

length: 12; D: -; V: TRBV7-9; size: -; J: TRBJ2-3; DNA: TGTGCCAGCAGCTTGGGCACAGATACGCAGTATTTT; CDR3: CASSLGTDTQYF
length: 14; D: TRBD1; V: TRBV27; size: -; J: TRBJ2-7; DNA: TGTGCCAGCAGTTTATGGACAGGAGCCTACGAGCAGTACTTC; CDR3: CASSLWTGAYEQYF
length: 11; D: TRBD1; V: TRBV2; size: once; J: TRBJ1-1; DNA: TGTGCCATCCTACAGGGGGCTGAAGCTTTCTTT; CDR3: CAILQGAEAFF
length: 17; D: TRBD2; V: TRBV7-9; size: -; J: TRBJ2-1; DNA: TGTGCCAGCAGCTTAGCCCTGGCGGGAGTAAGGTACAATGAGCAGTTCTTC; CDR3: CASSLALAGVRYNEQFF
length: 16; D: TRBD1; V: TRBV10-3; size: -; J: TRBJ2-5; DNA: TGTGCCATCAGTGAGCCGGGCGGGACAGGGGTAGAGACCCAGTACTTC; CDR3: CAISEPGGTGVETQYF
length: 14; D: -; V: TRBV6-5; size: medium-sized; J: TRBJ2-7; DNA: TGTGCCAGCAGTACCTTACAGGGTGGCTACGAGCAGTACTTC; CDR3: CASSTLQGGYEQYF
length: 15; D: TRBD2; V: TRBV4-1; size: few; J: TRBJ2-1; DNA: TGCGCCAGCAGCCAAACGATGTCGGGGGGGGATGAGCAGTTCTTC; CDR3: CASSQTMSGGDEQFF
length: 18; D: TRBD1; V: TRBV9; size: few; J: TRBJ2-1; DNA: TGTGCCAGCAGCTTTTCCGAGGGGGCCTGGGTCTCCTACAATGAGCAGTTCTTC; CDR3: CASSFSEGAWVSYNEQFF
length: 14; D: -; V: TRBV19; size: once; J: TRBJ2-1; DNA: TGTGCCAGTAGTATCTGGGGCACCTACAATGAGCAGTTCTTC; CDR3: CASSIWGTYNEQFF
length: 14; D: TRBD1; V: TRBV9; size: -; J: TRBJ1-2; DNA: TGTGCCAGCAGCGTAGGCCAAGGGGGCAATGGCTACACCTTC; CDR3: CASSVGQGGNGYTF
length: 15; D: -; V: TRBV19; size: -; J: TRBJ1-2; DNA: TGTGCCAGTAGTATGATCCCCCACAGCACCTATGGCTACACCTTC; CDR3: CASSMIPHSTYGYTF
length: 16; D: -; V: TRBV6-5; size: -; J: TRBJ1-2; DNA: TGTGCCAGCAGTTACTTAGGGGGGGAAGCTAACTATGGCTACACCTTC; CDR3: CASSYLGGEANYGYTF
length: 13; D: -; V: TRBV10-3; size: -; J: TRBJ1-4; DNA: TGTGCCATCAGTTCGGGGGGCGAGGAAAAACTGTTTTTT; CDR3: CAISSGGEEKLFF
length: 14; D: -; V: TRBV7-6; size: -; J: TRBJ1-2; DNA: TGTGCCAGCAGCTTAGATCAAGGTGGTCCTGGCTACACCTTC; CDR3: CASSLDQGGPGYTF
length: 15; D: TRBD2; V: TRBV28; size: -; J: TRBJ2-1; DNA: TGTGCCAGCAGTTTCCTTAGCGGGTTCTACAATGAGCAGTTCTTC; CDR3: CASSFLSGFYNEQFF
length: 14; D: -; V: TRBV5-5; size: -; J: TRBJ1-1; DNA: TGTGCCAGCAGCTTGTTAACGGGTAACACTGAAGCTTTCTTT; CDR3: CASSLLTGNTEAFF
length: 17; D: TRBD1; V: TRBV9; size: once; J: TRBJ1-2; DNA: TGTGCCAGCAGAGAGTCCGCGACAGGGGCTCGGGGCTATGGCTACACCTTC; CDR3: CASRESATGARGYGYTF
length: 14; D: -; V: TRBV5-6; size: -; J: TRBJ2-7; DNA: TGTGCCAGCAGCTTCGGGGATCCTTCCTACGAGCAGTACTTC; CDR3: CASSFGDPSYEQYF
length: 17; D: TRBD1; V: TRBV5-6; size: few; J: TRBJ2-3; DNA: TGTGCCAGCACCCTCCGGACAGGGTTAGTTGGCACAGATACGCAGTATTTT; CDR3: CASTLRTGLVGTDTQYF
length: 16; D: TRBD1; V: TRBV7-9; size: -; J: TRBJ1-4; DNA: TGTGCCAGCAGCCCTAAAACGACAGGGTTAAATGAAAAACTGTTTTTT; CDR3: CASSPKTTGLNEKLFF
length: 14; D: -; V: TRBV7-6; size: -; J: TRBJ2-6; DNA: TGTGCCAGCAGCCCTCTGGGAGGGGCCAACGTCCTGACTTTC; CDR3: CASSPLGGANVLTF
length: 16; D: TRBD1; V: TRBV5-6; size: -; J: TRBJ2-7; DNA: TGTGCCAGCAGCTTACTCTTGGCAGGGGGTTCCTACGAGCAGTACTTC; CDR3: CASSLLLAGGSYEQYF
length: 14; D: TRBD1; V: TRBV29-1; size: -; J: TRBJ1-2; DNA: TGCAGCGTTGTAATACAGGGGGCGGCGTGGGGCTACACCTTC; CDR3: CSVVIQGAAWGYTF
length: 15; D: -; V: TRBV6-6; size: -; J: TRBJ2-5; DNA: TGTGCCAGCTCCCACGGGACAACTCTCCAAGAGACCCAGTACTTC; CDR3: CASSHGTTLQETQYF
length: 15; D: TRBD1; V: TRBV6-5; size: -; J: TRBJ1-2; DNA: TGTGCCAGCAGTGCAGGGACAGGGATCGACTATGGCTACACCTTC; CDR3: CASSAGTGIDYGYTF
length: 13; D: -; V: TRBV9; size: -; J: TRBJ2-2; DNA: TGTGCCAGCAGCCCTGATTACACCGGGGAGCTGTTTTTT; CDR3: CASSPDYTGELFF
length: 14; D: -; V: TRBV6-1; size: -; J: TRBJ1-4; DNA: TGTGCCAGCAGTGAGCACCGGGCGGATGAAAAACTGTTTTTT; CDR3: CASSEHRADEKLFF
length: 17; D: TRBD1; V: TRBV28; size: -; J: TRBJ1-6; DNA: TGTGCCAGCAGTTTCCCCACAGGGGTCCCCTATAATTCACCCCTCCACTTT; CDR3: CASSFPTGVPYNSPLHF
length: 13; D: -; V: TRBV5-8; size: -; J: TRBJ1-2; DNA: TGTGCCAGCAGCCAAGGGGCATCCTATGGCTACACCTTC; CDR3: CASSQGASYGYTF
length: 14; D: TRBD1; V: TRBV7-8; size: once; J: TRBJ1-4; DNA: TGTGCCAGCAGCACCGGACAGGGGGCCGGAAAACTGTTTTTT; CDR3: CASSTGQGAGKLFF
length: 14; D: -; V: TRBV6-5; size: -; J: TRBJ1-1; DNA: TGTGCCAGCAGTAATTACGATTTGAACACTGAAGCTTTCTTT; CDR3: CASSNYDLNTEAFF
length: 13; D: -; V: TRBV5-6; size: -; J: TRBJ2-2; DNA: TGTGCCAGCAGCTTGTGGGGAGCCGGGGAGCTGTTTTTT; CDR3: CASSLWGAGELFF
length: 13; D: TRBD2; V: TRBV13; size: -; J: TRBJ2-5; DNA: TGTGCCAGCAGCTTGCGGGGGGCGGAGACCCAGTACTTC; CDR3: CASSLRGAETQYF
length: 12; D: -; V: TRBV9; size: once; J: TRBJ2-1; DNA: TGTGCCAGCAGCGTAGTTAGCAATGAGCAGTTCTTC; CDR3: CASSVVSNEQFF
length: 16; D: TRBD2; V: TRBV4-1; size: -; J: TRBJ2-3; DNA: TGCGCCAGCAGCCCGGGGGGGCGTGGACCCACAGATACGCAGTATTTT; CDR3: CASSPGGRGPTDTQYF
length: 14; D: TRBD2; V: TRBV2; size: -; J: TRBJ2-5; DNA: TGTGCCAGCATCACCTTGGGGGGGCAAGAGACCCAGTACTTC; CDR3: CASITLGGQETQYF
length: 19; D: -; V: TRBV4-1; size: -; J: TRBJ1-2; DNA: TGCGCCAGCAGCCAAGTTCTCGGTAGGCGGGGGCTGGAGAACTATGGCTACACCTTC; CDR3: CASSQVLGRRGLENYGYTF
length: 16; D: TRBD2; V: TRBV7-9; size: -; J: TRBJ2-3; DNA: TGTGCCAGCAGCACGGGACTAGCGGGAGCCACAGATACGCAGTATTTT; CDR3: CASSTGLAGATDTQYF
length: 13; D: -; V: TRBV10-1; size: -; J: TRBJ1-2; DNA: TGCGCCAGCAGTGACGGGACATCTCTCGTCTACACCTTC; CDR3: CASSDGTSLVYTF
length: 14; D: -; V: TRBV28; size: -; J: TRBJ1-1; DNA: TGTGCCAGCAGTCCTCACAGGGAATCCCCTGAAGCTTTCTTT; CDR3: CASSPHRESPEAFF
length: 13; D: -; V: TRBV13; size: -; J: TRBJ2-1; DNA: TGTGCCAGCAGCTATACTAGTGTCTATGAGCAGTTCTTC; CDR3: CASSYTSVYEQFF
length: 14; D: TRBD1; V: TRBV28; size: -; J: TRBJ1-5; DNA: TGTGCCAGCAGCTCCGGGACAGGTGTCCAGCCCCAGCATTTT; CDR3: CASSSGTGVQPQHF
length: 16; D: -; V: TRBV28; size: -; J: TRBJ2-1; DNA: TGTGCCAGCAGTCCACCGACGGGGGGCTTTCACAATGAGCAGTTCTTC; CDR3: CASSPPTGGFHNEQFF
length: 14; D: TRBD1; V: TRBV5-3; size: -; J: TRBJ1-2; DNA: TGTGCCAGAAGCCCGTGGACAGGGGACTATGGCTACACCTTC; CDR3: CARSPWTGDYGYTF
length: 14; D: -; V: TRBV27; size: -; J: TRBJ2-5; DNA: TGTGCCAGCAGTTTCTCCGGGGCCCAAGAGACCCAGTACTTC; CDR3: CASSFSGAQETQYF
length: 15; D: -; V: TRBV5-1; size: -; J: TRBJ2-1; DNA: TGCGCCAGCAGCACCCGGGGAGGAGAGGACAATGAGCAGTTCTTC; CDR3: CASSTRGGEDNEQFF
length: 14; D: -; V: TRBV9; size: -; J: TRBJ2-7; DNA: TGTGCCAGCAGCATAGGACAGAGCTCCTACGAGCAGTACTTC; CDR3: CASSIGQSSYEQYF
length: 13; D: -; V: TRBV6-1; size: -; J: TRBJ1-2; DNA: TGTGCCAGCAGTGTCACACCTTTTGGTGGCTACACCTTC; CDR3: CASSVTPFGGYTF
length: 18; D: TRBD1; V: TRBV6-1; size: -; J: TRBJ1-1; DNA: TGTGCCAGCAGTGAAGGCTTCCCACGGACAGGGCAGAACACTGAAGCTTTCTTT; CDR3: CASSEGFPRTGQNTEAFF
length: 13; D: -; V: TRBV27; size: -; J: TRBJ1-1; DNA: TGTGCCAGCAGTTTTGGGTCCCCCACTGAAGCTTTCTTT; CDR3: CASSFGSPTEAFF
length: 12; D: -; V: TRBV7-9; size: once; J: TRBJ2-1; DNA: TGTGCCAGCAGCTTCGGGGCTCCTGGGCAGTTCTTC; CDR3: CASSFGAPGQFF
length: 17; D: TRBD2; V: TRBV28; size: -; J: TRBJ2-1; DNA: TGTGCCAGCAGTCCCGGCGGGGGAGCGCCAACCTACAATGAGCAGTTCTTC; CDR3: CASSPGGGAPTYNEQFF
length: 15; D: TRBD2; V: TRBV28; size: -; J: TRBJ2-3; DNA: TGTGCCAGCAGCCTTAGCGGGAGCGCCTTTAACACGCAGTATTTT; CDR3: CASSLSGSAFNTQYF
length: 16; D: TRBD2; V: TRBV4-1; size: -; J: TRBJ2-7; DNA: TGCGCCAGCAGCCAAGATTGGCCTAGCGGGAGCAACGAGCAGTACTTC; CDR3: CASSQDWPSGSNEQYF
length: 13; D: -; V: TRBV7-9; size: -; J: TRBJ1-2; DNA: TGTGCCAGCAGACCGACGGAGAACTATGGCTACACCTTC; CDR3: CASRPTENYGYTF
length: 17; D: TRBD2; V: TRBV6-1; size: -; J: TRBJ2-7; DNA: TGTGCCAGCAGTGAATCGGAAACTAGCGGGATTGCCTACGAGCAGTACTTC; CDR3: CASSESETSGIAYEQYF
length: 14; D: -; V: TRBV9; size: -; J: TRBJ2-2; DNA: TGTGCCAGCAGCCCCCCGAGGGAAACCGGGGAGCTGTTTTTT; CDR3: CASSPPRETGELFF
length: 16; D: -; V: TRBV27; size: -; J: TRBJ1-1; DNA: TGTGCCAGCAGTTCCCCATTGAAGGCTGGGGACACTGAAGCTTTCTTT; CDR3: CASSSPLKAGDTEAFF
length: 13; D: -; V: TRBV6-5; size: -; J: TRBJ1-2; DNA: TGTGCCAGCACCTACGGGGGGCCCTATGGCTACACCTTC; CDR3: CASTYGGPYGYTF